The present TCR beta chain was sequenced within a study of CD8 T cells in Susac syndrome. cDNA came from roughly 0.47 to 1 ug RNA primed by random hexamers. Multiplex immunoSEQ PCR targeted 54 Vbeta and 13 Jbeta TCR beta segments. One entry per CDR3 protein results from TCRdb running MiXCR on the immunoSEQ multiplex PCR reads. In the table there are roughly 44,000 distinct CDR3 sequences, 93% of which are singletons. The control participants were healthy donors, and these controls were matched with respect to both age and sex. Deletions cut 7 bases from V and 0 bases from J, with 10 bases between. This CDR3 has 13 residues. Per germline, CDR1 SNHLY and CDR2 FYNNEI.

Sequenced sample: CD8+ T cells from PBMCs. The clonotype originates from a human donor in good health. The chain couples TRBV2 to TRBJ2-7, with D tentatively TRBD2 (7 bases). CDR3 DNA sequence: TGTGCCAGCAAGGGGGGGCTCTCCTACGAGCAGTACTTC. As protein: CASKGGLSYEQYF.